This TCR beta chain was documented in a study of shared clonotypes between healthy human individuals. Looking at the study overall: CD4 naive and memory got three plates each, CD8 naive two, CD8 memory one.

Overall study results and limits: With a handful of donors compared, about 5.2% of naive CD4 clonotypes were shared. Naive subsets generally exceeded memory subsets in estimated richness.

As concerns this clone: Antigen: not known.

Germline assignment: CDR1 WSHSY and CDR2 SAAADI. There are 14 residues in the CDR3. Unmatched junction bases numbered 3, after V lost 3 bases and J lost 1 base. Profiled with immunoSEQ multiplex PCR; TCRdb holds only in-frame clones, not every one. Altogether roughly 2,300,000 clones are present, around 90% being singletons, with the ten largest covering 0.37%. The source of this sequence is a man aged 18-30 years in good health. Some clones in this sample may be carry-over from other donors' samples. The sequenced sample was naive CD4+ T cells from PBMCs. Indicated subset: CD45RA+ positively selected. The genes are TRBV10-2 and TRBJ2-7, with 7 nucleotides matching TRBD1. CDR3 region: CASSDRDSSYEQYF. CDR3 nucleotides: TGCGCCAGCAGTGACCGGGACAGTTCCTACGAGCAGTACTTC.